One and the same sample provided the 7 T cell receptor beta chains below, sequenced in a study of human T cells and chemical hapten exposure. TCRdb redid the calling of the RACE reads with MiXCR, one entry per CDR3 protein. This sample has approximately 340,000 distinct CDR3 sequences, with about 7% found just once. Time point: patch test 1, 2 weeks after DPC sensitization. Sample treatment: therapeutic diphenylcyclopropenone sensitization with weekly scalp DPC. This specimen consisted of whole blood, obtained in connection with sensitization to the hapten diphenylcyclopropenone (DPC). The receptors shown here come from a young woman with alopecia areata. Some clones in this sample may be carry-over from other donors' samples.

This clonotype has a handful of counts. The chain has TRBV10-3 and TRBJ2-3; D is possibly TRBD2 (5 bases). The CDR3 has 16 residues. Trimming pared 3 bases from V and 2 bases from J, leaving 15 bases between. Germline-derived CDR1 and CDR2 are ENHRY and SYGVKD. Written as DNA, the CDR3 is TGTGCCATCAGTGATACAAAAAGGACTTTCACAGATACGCAGTATTTT. Protein sequence: CAISDTKRTFTDTQYF.

V gene TRBV9 combines with J gene TRBJ2-7; a possible D gene is TRBD1 (6 bases). The CDR3 spans 12 residues. Trimming stripped 3 bases from V and 6 bases from J, with 10 bases between. CDR1 and CDR2 from the germline V gene are SGDLS and YYNGEE. The CDR3 coding sequence is TGTGCCAGCAGCGGCCACAGGGCCGAGCAGTACTTC. This encodes CASSGHRAEQYF.

Only a few counts were recorded for this clonotype. The rearrangement joins TRBV20-1 to TRBJ1-2; a possible D gene is TRBD1 (5 bases). CDR3 size: 14 residues. Per the germline V gene, CDR1 is DFQATT and CDR2 is SNEGSKA (reference sequence). Trimming stripped 3 bases from V and 6 bases from J, with 17 bases between. In DNA form, the CDR3 reads TGCAGTGCTAGCGTGGACACAGAAATGAATGGCTACACCTTC. Translated, it gives CSASVDTEMNGYTF.

This clonotype was picked up a small number of times. The chain couples TRBV20-1 to TRBJ1-1; D is perhaps TRBD1 (6 bases). This CDR3 comprises 14 residues. From germline, CDR1 is DFQATT and CDR2 SNEGSKA (reference sequence). V lost 6 bases, J lost 0 bases, and 14 bases lay in between. DNA for the CDR3: TGCAGTGCCACCCCTTGGGACATGAACACTGAAGCTTTCTTT. It yields the protein CSATPWDMNTEAFF.

This clonotype was detected many times. The rearrangement uses TRBV4-3 and TRBJ2-2; D might be TRBD2 (6 bases). V lost 4 bases and J lost 4, with 10 bases in between. CDR3 length equals 14 residues. The germline V gene encodes CDR1 LGHNA and CDR2 YSLEER. CDR3 sequence: CASSPGLTTGELFF. The CDR3 nucleotides are TGCGCCAGCAGCCCGGGACTGACCACCGGGGAGCTGTTTTTT.

This clonotype was detected many times. The rearrangement uses TRBV21-1 and TRBJ1-5; the table's D call of TRBD1 was not tested on the DNA. TRBV21-1 is an annotated pseudogene. The CDR3 loop spans 15 amino acids. CDR3 nucleotide sequence: TGTGCCAGCAGCATGGTGCAGAGGGGAGATCAGCCCCAGCATTTT. It encodes CASSMVQRGDQPQHF.

This clonotype was recorded a few times. CDR3 amino acids: CASSPLEGETQYF. In DNA form, the CDR3 reads TGTGCCAGCAGCCCACTCGAAGGGGAGACCCAGTACTTC. The chain uses TRBV7-2 and TRBJ2-5; D call uncertain. CDR3 size: 13 residues. Germline-derived CDR1 and CDR2 are SGHTA and FQGNSA. V lost 5 bases and J 5 bases, leaving 12 bases between the germline ends.